This TCR beta chain was retrieved from a study of Ad26.COV2.S vaccination and SARS-CoV-2 variants. Background on the study: Of the COV1001 trial arms, the Ad26.COV2.S arm included the donor. Ad26.COV2.S was injected intramuscularly once or twice, 56 days apart. Notes on the study in general: Following vaccination, spike-specific CD8+ and CD4+ T cell responses reportedly exhibited substantial breadth.

Germline V lookup: CDR1 SGHTA, CDR2 FQGTGA. CDR3 size: 12 residues. Trimming took 2 bases from V and 6 from J, leaving 8 bases between them. Specified treatment: over 15 received Ad26.COV2.S at low or high dose, single or two shots; roughly five received placebo; per-sample allocation not given. Sample collection was performed on day 63 after the first vaccine or placebo injection. Built on an Ad26 vector, the vaccine expressed Wuhan-strain SARS-CoV-2 spike. Sequencing used immunoSEQ multiplex PCR; TCRdb keeps in-frame clones, though not all of them. The sample holds around 320,000 clones, around nine tenths seen once. Comment on this clone: The antigen remains undetermined.

The TCR was taken from a person aged 18-65 years who received the Ad26.COV2.S COVID-19 vaccine or a placebo. The rearrangement uses TRBV7-3 and TRBJ2-7, with a weak D call TRBD2 (6 bases). Sequencing was performed on peripheral blood, taken in a trial of Ad26.COV2.S vaccine versus placebo. The CDR3 is CASSLVRGEQYF. CDR3 bases: TGTGCCAGCAGCTTAGTGCGGGGCGAGCAGTACTTC.